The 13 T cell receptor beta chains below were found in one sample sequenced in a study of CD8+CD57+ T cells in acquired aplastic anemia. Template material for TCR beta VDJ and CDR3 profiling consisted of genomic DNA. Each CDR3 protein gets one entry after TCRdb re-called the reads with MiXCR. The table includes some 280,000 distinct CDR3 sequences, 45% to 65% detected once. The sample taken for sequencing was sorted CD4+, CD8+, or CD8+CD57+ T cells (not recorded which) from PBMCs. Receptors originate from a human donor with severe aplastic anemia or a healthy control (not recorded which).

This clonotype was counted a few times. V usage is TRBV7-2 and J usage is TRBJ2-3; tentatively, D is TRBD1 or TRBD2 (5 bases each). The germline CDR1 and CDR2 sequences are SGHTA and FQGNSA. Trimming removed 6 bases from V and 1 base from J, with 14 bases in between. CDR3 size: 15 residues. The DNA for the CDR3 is TGTGCCAGCAGTTCCGGGACGGGACGCACAGATACGCAGTATTTT. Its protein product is CASSSGTGRTDTQYF.

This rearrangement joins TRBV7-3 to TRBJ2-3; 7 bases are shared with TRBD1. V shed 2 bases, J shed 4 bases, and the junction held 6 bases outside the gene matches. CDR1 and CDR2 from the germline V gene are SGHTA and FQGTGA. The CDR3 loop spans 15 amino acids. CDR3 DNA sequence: TGTGCCAGCAGCTTACGACAGGGTGAGGCAGATACGCAGTATTTT. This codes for CASSLRQGEADTQYF.

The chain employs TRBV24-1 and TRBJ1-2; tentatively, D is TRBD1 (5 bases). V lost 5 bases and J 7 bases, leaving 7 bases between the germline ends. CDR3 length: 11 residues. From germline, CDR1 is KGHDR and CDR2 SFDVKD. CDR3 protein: CATSGGGGYTF. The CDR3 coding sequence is TGTGCCACCAGTGGTGGGGGTGGCTACACCTTC.

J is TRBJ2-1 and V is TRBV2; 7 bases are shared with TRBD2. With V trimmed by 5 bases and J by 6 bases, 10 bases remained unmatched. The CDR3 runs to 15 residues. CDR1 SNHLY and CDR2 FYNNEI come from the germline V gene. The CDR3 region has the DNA TGTGCCAGCAGTCGACTCAAGGGACTATTCAATGAGCAGTTCTTC. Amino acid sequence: CASSRLKGLFNEQFF. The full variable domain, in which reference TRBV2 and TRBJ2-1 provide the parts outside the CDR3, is EPEVTQTPSHQVTQMGQEVILRCVPISNHLYFYWYRQILGQKVEFLVSFYNNEISEKSEIFDDQFSVERPDGSNFTLKIRSTKLEDSAMYFCASSRLKGLFNEQFFGPGTRLTVL.

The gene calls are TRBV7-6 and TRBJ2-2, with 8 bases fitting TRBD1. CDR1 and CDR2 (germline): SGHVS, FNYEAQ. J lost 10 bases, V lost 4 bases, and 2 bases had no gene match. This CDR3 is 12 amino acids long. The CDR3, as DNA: TGTGCCAGCAGCTGGGGACAGGTGGAGCTGTTTTTT. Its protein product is CASSWGQVELFF.

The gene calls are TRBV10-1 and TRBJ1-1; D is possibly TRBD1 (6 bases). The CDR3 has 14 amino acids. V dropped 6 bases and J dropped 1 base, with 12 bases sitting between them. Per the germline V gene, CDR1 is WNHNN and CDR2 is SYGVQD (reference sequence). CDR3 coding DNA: TGCGCCAGCAGGGGCCGGGGGGCGAACACTGAAGCTTTCTTT. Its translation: CASRGRGANTEAFF.

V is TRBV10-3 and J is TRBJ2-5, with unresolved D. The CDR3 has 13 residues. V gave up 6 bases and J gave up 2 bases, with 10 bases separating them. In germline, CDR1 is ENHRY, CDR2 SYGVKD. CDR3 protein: CAIRISMQETQYF. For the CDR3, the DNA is TGTGCCATCAGGATTTCGATGCAAGAGACCCAGTACTTC.

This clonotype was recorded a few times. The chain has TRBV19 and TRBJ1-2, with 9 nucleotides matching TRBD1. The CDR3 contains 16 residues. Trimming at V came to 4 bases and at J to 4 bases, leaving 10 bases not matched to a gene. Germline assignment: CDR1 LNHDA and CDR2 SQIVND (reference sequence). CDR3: CASSTGTGQSSYGYTF. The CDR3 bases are TGTGCCAGTAGTACGGGGACAGGGCAATCTAGCTATGGCTACACCTTC.

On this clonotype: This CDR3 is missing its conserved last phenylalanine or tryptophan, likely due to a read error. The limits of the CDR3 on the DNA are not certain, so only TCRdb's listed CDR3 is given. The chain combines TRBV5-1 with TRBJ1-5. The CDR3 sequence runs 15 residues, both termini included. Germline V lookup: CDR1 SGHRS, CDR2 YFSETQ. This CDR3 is CASSLAAGSNQPQQL.

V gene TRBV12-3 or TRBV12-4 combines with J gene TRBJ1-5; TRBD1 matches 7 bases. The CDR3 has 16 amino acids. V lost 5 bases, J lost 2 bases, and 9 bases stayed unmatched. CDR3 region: CASSPRQGFGNQPQHF. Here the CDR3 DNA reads TGTGCCAGCAGTCCCAGACAGGGCTTCGGCAATCAGCCCCAGCATTTT.

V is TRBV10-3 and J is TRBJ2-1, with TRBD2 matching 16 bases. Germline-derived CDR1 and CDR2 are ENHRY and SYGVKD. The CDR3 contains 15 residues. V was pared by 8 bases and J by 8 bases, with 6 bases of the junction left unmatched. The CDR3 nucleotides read TGTGCCATCCTCGGGACTAGCGGGAGGGTATATGAGCAGTTCTTC. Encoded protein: CAILGTSGRVYEQFF.

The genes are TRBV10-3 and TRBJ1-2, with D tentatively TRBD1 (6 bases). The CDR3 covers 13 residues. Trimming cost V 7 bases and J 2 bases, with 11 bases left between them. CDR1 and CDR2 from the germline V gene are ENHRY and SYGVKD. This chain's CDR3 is CAITSDRNYGYTF. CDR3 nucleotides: TGTGCCATCACCTCGGACAGAAACTATGGCTACACCTTC.

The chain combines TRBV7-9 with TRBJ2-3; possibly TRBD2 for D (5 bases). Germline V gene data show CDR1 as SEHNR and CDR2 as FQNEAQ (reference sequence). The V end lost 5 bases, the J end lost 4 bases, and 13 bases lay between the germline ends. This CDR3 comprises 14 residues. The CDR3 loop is CASSPLVAPDTQYF. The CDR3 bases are TGTGCCAGCAGCCCTCTAGTAGCGCCAGATACGCAGTATTTT.